The clone carrying this T cell receptor (beta chain) was counted between two and nine times. The V gene's germline CDR1 is SGHRS and CDR2 YFSETQ. The CDR3 sequence is 14 residues long. Between the trimmed V and J ends, which lost 2 bases and 2 bases, there was a span of 10 bases. The library targeted TCRbeta and was prepared with unique molecular identifiers. In TCRdb, the PCR reads were re-called with MiXCR into one record per CDR3 protein. This sample has 800,000 to 1,000,000 distinct CDR3 sequences, with about 29% found just once. This sample is part of a study of T-cell reconstitution after alpha-beta-depleted transplantation in children.

The chain uses TRBV5-1 and TRBJ1-1; possible D gene TRBD1, 5 bases. The source material was PBMCs, mostly from graft donor cells, sampled 360 days after TCRalphabeta/CD19-depleted stem cell transplant. The clonotype originates from a boy younger than two who had a stem cell transplant for SCID, so the T cells may come from the graft donor. CDR3 protein: CASSFQGFNTEAFF. CDR3 in DNA: TGCGCCAGCAGCTTCCAGGGTTTTAACACTGAAGCTTTCTTT.